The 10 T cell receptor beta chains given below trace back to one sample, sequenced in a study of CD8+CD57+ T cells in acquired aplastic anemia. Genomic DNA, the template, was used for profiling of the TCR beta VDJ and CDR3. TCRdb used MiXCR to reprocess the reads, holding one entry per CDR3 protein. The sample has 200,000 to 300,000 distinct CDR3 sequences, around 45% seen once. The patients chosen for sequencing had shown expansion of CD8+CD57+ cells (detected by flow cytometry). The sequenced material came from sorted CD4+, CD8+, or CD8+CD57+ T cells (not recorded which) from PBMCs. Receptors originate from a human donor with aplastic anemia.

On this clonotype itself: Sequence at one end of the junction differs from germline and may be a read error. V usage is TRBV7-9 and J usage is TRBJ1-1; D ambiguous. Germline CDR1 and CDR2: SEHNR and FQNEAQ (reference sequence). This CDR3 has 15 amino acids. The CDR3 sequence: CACSLVESEATEAFF. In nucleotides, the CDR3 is TGTGCCTGCAGCCTAGTCGAGAGTGAGGCCACTGAAGCCTTCTTT.

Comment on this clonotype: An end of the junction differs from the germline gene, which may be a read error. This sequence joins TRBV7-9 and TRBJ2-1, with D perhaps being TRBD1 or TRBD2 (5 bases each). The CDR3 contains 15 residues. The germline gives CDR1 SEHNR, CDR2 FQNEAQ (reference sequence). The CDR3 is CACSFPGPRSHEQFF. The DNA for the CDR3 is TGTGCCTGCAGCTTTCCGGGACCCAGAAGCCATGAGCAGTTCTTC.

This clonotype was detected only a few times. CDR3 loop: CASSYSGFGTGELFF. In DNA, the CDR3 is TGTGCCAGCAGTTACTCGGGGTTCGGGACCGGGGAGCTGTTTTTT. The V gene is TRBV6-5, the J gene TRBJ2-2; D not resolved. CDR1 is MNHEY, CDR2 SVGAGI, per germline. Between the trimmed V and J ends, which lost 0 bases and 5 bases, there was a span of 10 bases. This CDR3 is built from 15 residues.

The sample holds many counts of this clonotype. CDR3 amino acids: CATRVGGLSYNEQFF. CDR3 DNA: TGTGCCACCCGGGTTGGGGGATTATCCTACAATGAGCAGTTCTTC. The chain uses TRBV19 and TRBJ2-1; either TRBD1 or TRBD2 may supply D (5 bases each). Trimming took 10 bases from V and 1 from J, leaving 17 bases between them. The length of the CDR3 is 15 residues. Germline V gene lookup returns CDR1 LNHDA and CDR2 SQIVND (reference sequence).

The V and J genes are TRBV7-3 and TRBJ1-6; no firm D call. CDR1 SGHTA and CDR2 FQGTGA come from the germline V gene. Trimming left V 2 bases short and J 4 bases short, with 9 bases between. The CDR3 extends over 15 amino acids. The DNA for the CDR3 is TGTGCCAGCAGCTTAGGTCGGGGATATAATTCACCCCTCCACTTT. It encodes CASSLGRGYNSPLHF.

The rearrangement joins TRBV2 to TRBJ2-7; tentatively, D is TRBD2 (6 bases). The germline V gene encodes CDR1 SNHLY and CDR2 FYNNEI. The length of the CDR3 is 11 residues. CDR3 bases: TGTGCCAGCAGTGACTTTAGCGGCCTCAAAGTC. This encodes CASSDFSGLKV.

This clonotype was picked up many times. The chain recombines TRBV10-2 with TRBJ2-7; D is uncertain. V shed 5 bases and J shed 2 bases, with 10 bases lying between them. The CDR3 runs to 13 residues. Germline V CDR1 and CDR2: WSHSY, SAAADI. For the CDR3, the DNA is TGCGCCAGCAGTACGGTTTTGGCCTACGAGCAGTACTTC. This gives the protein CASSTVLAYEQYF.

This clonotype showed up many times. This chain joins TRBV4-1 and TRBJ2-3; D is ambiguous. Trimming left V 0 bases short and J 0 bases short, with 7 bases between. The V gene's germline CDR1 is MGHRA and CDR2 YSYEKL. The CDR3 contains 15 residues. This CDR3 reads CASSQESTSTDTQYF. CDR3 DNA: TGCGCCAGCAGCCAAGAAAGCACAAGCACAGATACGCAGTATTTT.

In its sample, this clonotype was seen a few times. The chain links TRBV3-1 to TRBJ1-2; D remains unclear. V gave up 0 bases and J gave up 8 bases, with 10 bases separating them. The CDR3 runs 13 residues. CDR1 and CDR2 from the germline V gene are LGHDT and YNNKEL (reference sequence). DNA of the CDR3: TGTGCCAGCAGCCAAGAGGCGTCAATCGGCTACACCTTC. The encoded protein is CASSQEASIGYTF.

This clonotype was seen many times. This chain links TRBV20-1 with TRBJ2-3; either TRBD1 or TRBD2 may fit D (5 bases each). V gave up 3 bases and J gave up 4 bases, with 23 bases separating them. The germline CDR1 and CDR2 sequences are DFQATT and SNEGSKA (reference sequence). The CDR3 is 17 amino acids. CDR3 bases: TGCAGTGCTAGGGCAAGCTCCGGGACGAGACCAGCAGATACGCAGTATTTT. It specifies CSARASSGTRPADTQYF.